The rows below give T cell receptor beta chains drawn from one sample of a study of blood T cell repertoires in COVID-19. The table came from immunoSEQ multiplex PCR; TCRdb's copy has only in-frame clones and leaves some out. The sample yields about 260,000 clones, about 87% seen once. What was sequenced was PBMCs or T cells enriched from blood (not recorded which). The receptors here all came from a woman in her thirties or forties with acute COVID-19. CDR3s include the opening cysteine and the closing phenylalanine or tryptophan. Fields, in order: J gene, D gene, clone size, V gene, CDR3 DNA, CDR3 protein. The D gene is left open where the match is weak. Clone size is shown for a subset of rows, as once, few, many or a class of expanded clone.

TRBJ2-2,-,-,TRBV7-8,TGTGCCAGCAGCTTATATGGCGGGACGAACACCGGGGAGCTGTTTTTT,CASSLYGGTNTGELFF
TRBJ1-6,-,-,TRBV28,TGTGCCAGCAGACCTTTTGGACATACCTATAATTCACCCCTCCACTTT,CASRPFGHTYNSPLHF
TRBJ1-1,TRBD1,-,TRBV5-1,TGCGCCAGCAGCTTTGACAGGGGGCGGAGAACTGAAGCTTTCTTT,CASSFDRGRRTEAFF
TRBJ1-1,-,few,TRBV7-9,TGTGCCAGCAGCTTAGGTCCAGGGTGGAACACTGAAGCTTTCTTT,CASSLGPGWNTEAFF
TRBJ2-1,TRBD2,-,TRBV11-2,TGTGCCAGCAGCCCTAGCGGCCCTTACAATGAGCAGTTCTTC,CASSPSGPYNEQFF
TRBJ2-2,TRBD2,-,TRBV5-1,TGCGCCAGCAGCTTGCCCGGGGGGGGGACCGGGGAGCTGTTTTTT,CASSLPGGGTGELFF
TRBJ1-2,TRBD1,-,TRBV28,TGTGCCAGCAGCTCGACAGGGGACAACTATGGCTACACCTTC,CASSSTGDNYGYTF
TRBJ2-2,TRBD1,-,TRBV5-1,TGCGCCAGCAGCCGACAGGGCGGTGGAGAGGGGCACACCGGGGAGCTGTTTTTT,CASSRQGGGEGHTGELFF
TRBJ2-1,TRBD2,-,TRBV7-3,TGTGCCAGCAGCTTAACGGGAGGGCTAACCTACAATGAGCAGTTCTTC,CASSLTGGLTYNEQFF
TRBJ1-1,-,-,TRBV19,TGTGCCAGTAGTCCCCTACAGGGTGAGCCTGAAGCTTTCTTT,CASSPLQGEPEAFF
TRBJ2-3,TRBD2,once,TRBV2,TGTGCCAGCAGCGCTAGCGGGAGGTCCTCCGTGGATACGCAGTATTTT,CASSASGRSSVDTQYF
TRBJ2-5,-,-,TRBV3-1/TRBV3-2,TGTGCCAGCAGCCAAGAGACAAATCAAGAGACCCAGTACTTC,CASSQETNQETQYF
TRBJ2-1,TRBD1,-,TRBV7-3,TGTGCCAGCAGCTTGGGGACAGGGGAATACAATGAGCAGTTCTTC,CASSLGTGEYNEQFF
TRBJ2-1,TRBD2,-,TRBV9,TGTGCCAGCAGCCTAAGCGGGAGAAACGATGAGCAGTTCTTC,CASSLSGRNDEQFF
TRBJ2-7,-,-,TRBV21-1,TGTGCCAGCAGCAAAGCGCGGGGGGTCTCCTACGAGCAGTACTTC,CASSKARGVSYEQYF
TRBJ1-1,-,-,TRBV5-4,TGTGCCAGCAGCTTTTTCGGGGGGCGTAACACTGAAGCTTTCTTT,CASSFFGGRNTEAFF
TRBJ2-3,-,few,TRBV12-5,TGTGCTAGTGGTTTGGGGCAGTATAGCACAGATACGCAGTATTTT,CASGLGQYSTDTQYF
TRBJ1-2,-,once,TRBV29-1,TGCAGCGTTGAAGATCAACTTGGCTACACCTTC,CSVEDQLGYTF
TRBJ2-3,-,once,TRBV10-1,TGCGCCAGCAGTGAGTCAGGGGCAGATACGCAGTATTTT,CASSESGADTQYF
TRBJ2-5,TRBD2,-,TRBV28,TGTGCCAGCATCTTTAGCGGGAGTGAAATAGAGACCCAGTACTTC,CASIFSGSEIETQYF
TRBJ1-1,-,-,TRBV2,TGTGCCAGCAGTGAAGCAGCAGCGATCACTGAAGCTTTCTTT,CASSEAAAITEAFF
TRBJ1-1,-,-,TRBV5-5,TGTGCCAGCAGCTTGAGCCGGGGGGATAACACTGAAGCTTTCTTT,CASSLSRGDNTEAFF
TRBJ2-5,TRBD2,-,TRBV10-3,TGTGCCATCAGCAGACTAGCGAGGGGGTCCCCCCAAGAGACCCAGTACTTC,CAISRLARGSPQETQYF
TRBJ1-5,TRBD1,-,TRBV13,TGTGCCAGCACCGCGGGACAGGGTCGTCAGCCCCAGCATTTT,CASTAGQGRQPQHF
TRBJ2-5,TRBD1,-,TRBV10-3,TGTGCCATCAGTGAGTCGACAGGGGCAAAGAGGGAGACCCAGTACTTC,CAISESTGAKRETQYF
TRBJ1-5,-,-,TRBV2,TGTGCCAGCAGCCGACTAAATCAGCCCCAGCATTTT,CASSRLNQPQHF
TRBJ2-2,TRBD1,-,TRBV19,TGTGCCACCTACCGGGACAGGGTGTCCGGGGAGCTGTTTTTT,CATYRDRVSGELFF
TRBJ2-1,-,few,TRBV4-3,TGCGCCAGCAGCAACGGACGGGGTGAGCAGTTCTTC,CASSNGRGEQFF
TRBJ1-4,-,-,TRBV5-4,TGTGCCAGCAGCTTGTGGGGGGGTGAAAAACTGTTTTTT,CASSLWGGEKLFF
TRBJ2-7,TRBD2,-,TRBV3-1/TRBV3-2,TGTGCCAGCAGCCAAAGCGCTAGCGGACCCTACGAGCAGTACTTC,CASSQSASGPYEQYF
TRBJ2-3,TRBD1,once,TRBV5-1,TGCGCCAGCAGTCAATTGCCCACACCGGTGTTACAGGGGGGCGCCGATACGCAGTATTTT,CASSQLPTPVLQGGADTQYF
TRBJ1-2,TRBD1,-,TRBV5-1,TGCGCCAGCAGCTTGGACGGACAGGGTGGCTACACCTTC,CASSLDGQGGYTF
TRBJ2-5,TRBD2,-,TRBV6-5,TGTGCCAGCAGCCCCTCGCTAGCGGGTCGAGAGACCCAGTACTTC,CASSPSLAGRETQYF
TRBJ1-1,TRBD1,-,TRBV3-1/TRBV3-2,TGTGCCAGCAGCCAAGGGACAGGGGACACGAACACTGAAGCTTTCTTT,CASSQGTGDTNTEAFF
TRBJ1-2,-,-,TRBV6-5,TGTGCCAGCAGAACCGGGACACCGAAGATCTACACCTTC,CASRTGTPKIYTF
TRBJ1-1,-,-,TRBV12-3/TRBV12-4,TGTGCCAGCAGTTTAAGGGGTTGGGCTTTCTTT,CASSLRGWAFF
TRBJ1-2,TRBD1,once,TRBV4-3,TGCGCCAGCAGCCTCGCCTGGGACAGGGGACGCGGCTACACCTTC,CASSLAWDRGRGYTF
TRBJ2-5,-,once,TRBV25-1,TGTGCCAGCAGTACACCGTTCGGGGAGACCCAGTACTTC,CASSTPFGETQYF
TRBJ1-5,-,-,TRBV20-1,TGCAGTGCTAGTCAAATCCGACAGAGAGAAAATCAGCCCCAGCATTTT,CSASQIRQRENQPQHF
TRBJ1-1,-,once,TRBV4-1,TGCGCCAGCAGCCAGTTACAGGGAGACACTGAAGCTTTCTTT,CASSQLQGDTEAFF
TRBJ2-5,TRBD2,-,TRBV7-9,TGTGCCAGCAGCTTAGTGGGGACTAGCGAAGAGACCCAGTACTTC,CASSLVGTSEETQYF